The clone carrying this T cell receptor beta chain was detected ten times or more. The antigen is unknown. This sample is drawn from a study of T-cell memory formation after mild COVID-19. Turning to the study itself: Across donors, TCR clusters were largely donor specific. Findings of the study overall: Whether day 37 second-wave clones are SARS-CoV-2-specific was not confirmed. Shrinking CD4+ clones resided mostly in CM and EM, and CD8+ ones in EMRA.

Trimming shortened V by 4 bases and J by 10 bases, and 11 bases separated the two germline ends. The CDR3 totals 12 residues. Germline CDR1 and CDR2: MNHEY and SVGAGI. TCRdb re-derived calls from the 5' RACE reads in MiXCR, one entry per CDR3 protein. The data hold about 470,000 distinct CDR3 sequences, with 15% to 20% observed a single time. This chain connects TRBV6-5 to TRBJ2-1, with D perhaps given as TRBD1 or TRBD2 (6 bases each). The TCR sequence derives from an adult woman who had mild COVID-19 (a few samples of this study predate the infection). Cell type and time point are not known. The sample comprised PBMCs or a T cell subset sorted from them (not recorded which). The chain's CDR3 is CASSFGGLEQFF. DNA of the CDR3: TGTGCCAGCAGTTTCGGGGGCCTGGAGCAGTTCTTC.